A single sample is the source of the 26 T cell receptor beta chains below, sequenced in a study of OX40 agonist ivuxolimab in advanced cancers. TCRdb keeps only in-frame clones here, not all; method: immunoSEQ multiplex PCR. This table holds around 30,000 clones, roughly 80% found once. The sample here was CD4+ or CD8+ T cells sorted from blood, taken in a trial of the OX40 agonist ivuxolimab. The receptors here all came from an adult with an advanced solid tumor such as melanoma, head and neck, liver or kidney cancer.

The gene calls are TRBV6-1 and TRBJ2-7, with TRBD1 as a possible D gene (5 bases). V lost 8 bases, J lost 6 bases, and 17 bases lay in between. The CDR3 spans 13 residues. Germline V gene lookup returns CDR1 MNHNS and CDR2 SASEGT. The CDR3 sequence is CASREGRGGEQYF. The DNA for the CDR3 is TGTGCCAGCCGCGAAGGAAGGGGCGGCGAGCAGTACTTC.

The table lists this clone with a count of one. V gene TRBV6-5 combines with J gene TRBJ1-3; TRBD1 agrees at 12 bases. Germline V CDR1 and CDR2: MNHEY, SVGAGI. Trimming removed 2 bases from V and 4 bases from J; junction bases left unmatched: 3. The CDR3 has 16 residues. The CDR3: CASSYRDRGRGNTIYF. CDR3 bases: TGTGCCAGCAGTTACAGGGACAGGGGGCGAGGAAACACCATATATTTT.

This chain connects TRBV7-9 to TRBJ2-2, with 8 bases fitting TRBD1. Trimming cost V 5 bases and J 4 bases; bases outside gene matches: 3. Germline values: CDR1 SEHNR, CDR2 FQNEAQ (reference sequence). This CDR3 spans 14 amino acids. The CDR3 DNA reads TGTGCCAGCAGCCAGGGGGCGAGCACCGGGGAGCTGTTTTTT. This gives the protein CASSQGASTGELFF. The full variable domain, its missing parts supplied by reference TRBV7-9 and TRBJ2-2, is DTGVSQNPRHKITKRGQNVTFRCDPISEHNRLYWYRQTLGQGPEFLTYFQNEAQLEKSRLLSDRFSAERPKGSFSTLEIQRTEQGDSAMYLCASSQGASTGELFFGEGSRLTVL.

This clone was counted a few times. As DNA, the CDR3 is TGTGCCAGTAGTATAAGGGGCCCCGGGGAGCTGTTTTTT. The encoded protein is CASSIRGPGELFF. The J gene is TRBJ2-2, the V gene TRBV19; perhaps TRBD1 as D (5 bases). Germline V gene lookup returns CDR1 LNHDA and CDR2 SQIVND (reference sequence). This CDR3 spans 13 amino acids. V was trimmed by 2 bases and J by 6 bases, leaving 7 bases between them.

This chain joins TRBV5-6 and TRBJ2-5; unclear D gene. Germline CDR1 reads SGHDT; CDR2 reads YYEEEE. The CDR3 is 13 residues long. V was trimmed by 4 bases and J by 2 bases, leaving 9 bases between them. The CDR3 reads CASSPPLQETQYF. In DNA, the CDR3 is TGTGCCAGCAGCCCCCCGCTACAAGAGACCCAGTACTTC.

This rearrangement joins TRBV6-5 to TRBJ1-2; 8 positions agree with TRBD1. CDR1 and CDR2 (germline): MNHEY, SVGAGI. The CDR3 contains 14 residues. V lost 4 bases and J lost 8; bases outside the gene matches: 9. The CDR3 DNA follows: TGTGCCAGCAGTTCAGAGGACAGGGAGAGGGGCTACACCTTC. It yields the protein CASSSEDRERGYTF.

This clone was seen more than once but under ten times. V is TRBV5-8 and J is TRBJ2-1, with D maybe TRBD1 (5 bases). V was trimmed by 0 bases and J by 4 bases, leaving 14 bases between them. There are 16 residues in the CDR3. Germline CDR1 SGHTS, CDR2 YDEGEE. This chain's CDR3 is CASSLERTKEYNEQFF. The CDR3 nucleotides are TGTGCCAGCAGCTTGGAGAGGACAAAAGAATACAATGAGCAGTTCTTC.

The chain couples TRBV29-1 to TRBJ2-7; the match to TRBD2 covers 9 bases. J gave up 0 bases and V 7 bases, and 4 bases lay outside the gene matches. The CDR3 is made up of 13 amino acids. Germline-derived CDR1 and CDR2 are SQVTM and ANQGSEA. In DNA, the CDR3 is TGCAGCGCAAGCGGGGGGCGCTCCTACGAGCAGTACTTC. Amino acid sequence: CSASGGRSYEQYF.

This chain connects TRBV19 to TRBJ2-3, with 8 bases lining up with TRBD1. This CDR3 contains 14 residues. V lost 3 bases to trimming and J lost 5 bases; unmatched junction nucleotides: 4. CDR1 is LNHDA, CDR2 SQIVND, per germline (reference sequence). CDR3 sequence: CASSIRGQVDTQYF. CDR3 nucleotide sequence: TGTGCCAGTAGTATCAGGGGGCAGGTAGATACGCAGTATTTT.

The rearrangement uses TRBV18 and TRBJ2-5; D is undetermined. Trimming removed 3 bases from V and 1 base from J, with 12 bases in between. This CDR3 comprises 15 residues. Germline V gives CDR1 KGHSH, CDR2 LQKENI. The CDR3 DNA follows: TGTGCCAGCTCACCCTTGGACGGAGCCCAAGAGACCCAGTACTTC. Amino acids: CASSPLDGAQETQYF.

The chain is built from TRBV7-2 and TRBJ2-3, with D tentatively TRBD1 or TRBD2 (5 bases each). Germline V gene sequence: CDR1 SGHTA, CDR2 FQGNSA. With 1 base removed from V and 4 bases from J, the gap between germline ends came to 15 bases. The CDR3 spans 16 residues. The CDR3 nucleotides are TGTGCCAGCAGCTTAGACAGGTGGGAGCCACCAGATACGCAGTATTTT. It is translated as CASSLDRWEPPDTQYF.

This rearrangement joins TRBV6-5 to TRBJ1-2; TRBD1 is a possible D gene (5 bases). V was shortened by 6 bases and J by 4 bases, with 15 bases between the two germline ends. Germline-derived CDR1 and CDR2 are MNHEY and SVGAGI. The CDR3 loop spans 14 amino acids. The DNA for the CDR3 is TGTGCCAGCAGCCCCAGGGCCTCGGGCTATGGCTACACCTTC. Protein product: CASSPRASGYGYTF.

This clone was detected only a few times. V is TRBV6-1 and J is TRBJ2-1; 8 bases map to TRBD1. There are 14 residues in the CDR3. Looked up from germline, CDR1 is MNHNS and CDR2 is SASEGT. Losses at the gene ends were 6 bases for V and 2 bases for J; bases not matched to a gene: 3. CDR3 sequence reads: CASRPGQAYNEQFF. The CDR3 coding sequence is TGTGCCAGCAGGCCGGGACAGGCCTACAATGAGCAGTTCTTC.

J is TRBJ2-3 and V is TRBV2, with D perhaps matching TRBD2 (5 bases). The CDR3 is 15 residues long. V lost 4 bases and J 2 bases, leaving 13 bases between the germline ends. Germline assignment: CDR1 SNHLY and CDR2 FYNNEI. The CDR3 here is CASSARAITTDTQYF. The CDR3 DNA sequence: TGTGCCAGCAGTGCGAGGGCCATCACCACAGATACGCAGTATTTT.

The chain employs TRBV6-5 and TRBJ2-7; 7 nucleotides line up with TRBD2. Trimming took 2 bases from V and 0 from J; bases not matched to a gene: 4. Germline V lookup: CDR1 MNHEY, CDR2 SVGAGI. The CDR3 extends over 15 amino acids. Here the CDR3 DNA reads TGTGCCAGCAGTTACGAGCGGGGAAGCTCCTACGAGCAGTACTTC. Its translation is CASSYERGSSYEQYF.

The J gene is TRBJ2-3, the V gene TRBV7-2; the D call may be TRBD1 or TRBD2 (5 bases each). Germline CDR1 and CDR2: SGHTA and FQGNSA. Trimming cost V 5 bases and J 5 bases, with 14 bases left between them. CDR3 length: 14 residues. The CDR3 reads CASSLGQEGDTQYF. CDR3 nucleotides: TGTGCCAGCAGCCTCGGACAAGAGGGAGATACGCAGTATTTT.

The chain links TRBV2 to TRBJ2-2; D possibly corresponds to TRBD1 (5 bases). The CDR3 is 15 amino acids. Germline CDR1 is SNHLY and CDR2 is FYNNEI. With 3 bases removed from V and 5 bases from J, the gap between germline ends came to 13 bases. This CDR3 reads CASSEKRGGTGELFF. The DNA of the CDR3 is TGTGCCAGCAGTGAGAAAAGGGGTGGGACCGGGGAGCTGTTTTTT.

The rearrangement links TRBV25-1 to TRBJ2-2; the D gene is possibly TRBD1 (6 bases). This CDR3 comprises 15 residues. Germline-derived CDR1 and CDR2 are MGHDK and SYGVNS. Trimming took off 3 bases at V and 8 bases at J, with 16 bases between the two ends. The CDR3 loop is CASSELLGATGELFF. The DNA of the CDR3 is TGTGCCAGCAGTGAGTTACTGGGGGCTACGGGGGAGCTGTTTTTT.

V usage is TRBV7-3 and J usage is TRBJ2-3, with 7 bases identical to TRBD1. CDR1 SGHTA and CDR2 FQGTGA come from the germline V gene. The CDR3 contains 14 residues. With V trimmed by 5 bases and J by 4 bases, 6 bases remained unmatched. In nucleotides, the CDR3 is TGTGCCAGCAGCCCGCAGACAGGGCCAGATACGCAGTATTTT. Amino acids: CASSPQTGPDTQYF.

The rearrangement links TRBV7-9 to TRBJ2-1; the D gene is possibly TRBD1 (5 bases). This CDR3 region has 14 residues. CDR1 and CDR2 (germline): SEHNR, FQNEAQ (reference sequence). The ends were cut back, 1 base at V and 7 bases at J, with 11 bases in the middle. The CDR3: CASSLGISGNEQFF. The CDR3 bases are TGTGCCAGCAGCTTAGGCATATCAGGGAATGAGCAGTTCTTC.

J is TRBJ2-1 and V is TRBV20-1, with D tentatively TRBD2 (6 bases). This CDR3 is 11 amino acids long. The V gene lost 6 bases and the J gene lost 9 bases, with 12 bases spanning the gap. The V gene's germline CDR1 is DFQATT and CDR2 SNEGSKA (reference sequence). The CDR3 spells CSASQRAEQFF. The CDR3 nucleotides are TGCAGTGCCAGTCAGCGGGCTGAGCAGTTCTTC.

This chain connects TRBV6-5 to TRBJ1-5; D unclear. Germline CDR1 reads MNHEY; CDR2 reads SVGAGI. This CDR3 has 15 residues. V lost 8 bases and J 0 bases, leaving 14 bases between the germline ends. In nucleotides, the CDR3 is TGTGCCAGCCGCCGCGGGGAGAATAGCAATCAGCCCCAGCATTTT. Encoded protein: CASRRGENSNQPQHF.

The chain employs TRBV11-2 and TRBJ2-7; D remains ambiguous. V lost 1 base, J lost 0 bases, and 4 bases lay in between. The CDR3 length is 13 residues. CDR1 SGHAT and CDR2 FQNNGV come from the germline V gene. The CDR3 bases are TGTGCCAGCAGCTTAGCCCACTCCTACGAGCAGTACTTC. This gives the protein CASSLAHSYEQYF.

The chain carries TRBV5-1 and TRBJ2-7, with 9 bases lining up with TRBD1. The CDR3 extends over 14 amino acids. Germline loops: CDR1 SGHRS, CDR2 YFSETQ. Trimming took 0 bases from V and 3 from J; bases not matched to a gene: 1. This CDR3 is CASSLGGQGYEQYF. Here the CDR3 DNA reads TGCGCCAGCAGCTTGGGGGGACAGGGCTACGAGCAGTACTTC.

The chain is built from TRBV27 and TRBJ1-5; D may be TRBD1 (5 bases). V lost 3 bases, J lost 7 bases, and 10 bases lay in between. This CDR3 spans 13 amino acids. Germline values: CDR1 MNHEY, CDR2 SMNVEV (reference sequence). The CDR3 loop is CASSFDSWQPQHF. DNA for the CDR3: TGTGCCAGCAGTTTTGACAGTTGGCAGCCCCAGCATTTT.

This clone has just a few counts. The rearrangement uses TRBV5-1 and TRBJ1-6, with D possibly matching TRBD1 (5 bases). Germline lookup yields CDR1 SGHRS and CDR2 YFSETQ. Trimming stripped 5 bases from V and 8 bases from J, with 11 bases between. There are 13 residues in the CDR3. The CDR3 DNA reads as TGCGCCAGCAGGGGAACAGGAGATTCACCCCTCCACTTT. It is translated as CASRGTGDSPLHF.